This record looks at one T cell receptor (beta chain) sequence and its context. This specimen belongs to a study of blood T cells in healthy people across ages. The second PCR ran about 6 to 11 cycles with a sample-barcoded 5' primer and J-beta primers. Tags on each cDNA molecule came from a template-switch adaptor with 12 random nucleotides. Each CDR3 protein gets one entry after TCRdb re-called the 5' RACE reads with MiXCR. The table has 250,000 to 300,000 distinct CDR3 sequences, 25% to 30% seen once. The CDR3 is 16 amino acids. Germline CDR1 and CDR2: SGHTA and FQGNSA. The V gene end was trimmed by 5 bases and the J gene end by 5 bases; junction bases not matched to a gene: 11.

V is TRBV7-2 and J is TRBJ2-1; 8 nucleotides agree with TRBD1. The clonotype originates from a woman between 70 and 85 years old in good health. Sequenced sample: blood. CDR3 residues: CASSPRTGLGNNEQFF. CDR3 in DNA: TGTGCCAGCAGCCCGAGGACAGGGCTGGGCAACAATGAGCAGTTCTTC.